This TCR beta chain was recorded in a study of blood T cell repertoires in COVID-19. Produced via immunoSEQ multiplex PCR; TCRdb's table is partial and in-frame only. The profile shows about 200,000 clones, 75% to 90% of them singletons. Germline loops: CDR1 MGHRA, CDR2 YSYEKL. V lost 0 bases to trimming and J lost 4 bases; unmatched junction nucleotides: 10. The CDR3 consists of 18 residues. This clone was found a few times. Material: peripheral blood. The receptor comes from a man between 60 and 75 years old who had recovered from COVID-19. The V gene is TRBV4-1, the J gene TRBJ1-3; 9 positions match TRBD1. The CDR3, as DNA: TGCGCCAGCAGCCAAGATCTCACAGGGGGCTTGTGGGGAAACACCATATATTTT. Its protein product is CASSQDLTGGLWGNTIYF.